This T cell receptor beta chain was recorded in a study of CD8 T cells in ankylosing spondylitis. Regarding the study as a whole: In ankylosing spondylitis blood, a motif of roughly 8 highly homologous TCR beta variants appeared characteristic.

TCRdb passed the 5' RACE reads through MiXCR, listing each CDR3 protein once. The profile shows 300,000 to 400,000 distinct CDR3 sequences, 11% of them singletons. Germline V gives CDR1 MNHNS, CDR2 SASEGT. The CDR3 loop spans 16 amino acids. V lost 7 bases, J lost 1 base, and 17 bases lay in between. This clonotype was picked up many times. Its antigen is currently unknown. The sequenced material came from blood, either unsorted or a sorted T cell fraction (not recorded which). The source of this sequence is a female donor with ankylosing spondylitis or in good health (not recorded which). This chain joins TRBV6-1 and TRBJ2-1; D may be TRBD1 (6 bases). The CDR3: CASNRDTNPSYNEQFF. CDR3 nucleotides: TGTGCCAGCAACCGGGACACGAATCCGTCCTACAATGAGCAGTTCTTC.